This T cell receptor beta chain originates from a study of T cells in Graves' hyperthyroidism and ophthalmopathy. As for the study in general: Peripheral blood was acquired at first diagnosis, ahead of any therapy whatsoever. Overall study findings and caveats: Blood also carried most thyroid clonotypes expanded above 0.001.

This clonotype has ten or more counts. Its antigen is unknown. This CDR3 spans 17 amino acids. The V gene lost 4 bases and the J gene lost 0 bases, with 16 bases spanning the gap. Germline V CDR1 and CDR2: MDHEN, SYDVKM. Diagnoses rested on clinical symptoms, serum thyroxine and TRAb, thyroid ultrasound and orbital computed tomography. Template material for amplifying TCR beta CDR3 regions consisted of RNA transcripts. HTBI primers were the set used in a first-round RT-PCR of the TCR CDR3. TCRdb ran MiXCR on the multiplex PCR reads and lists one entry per CDR3 protein. This repertoire shows around 200,000 distinct CDR3 sequences, approximately 17% found once; its top ten account for 25% to 30%.

The source material was blood. The rearrangement joins TRBV28 to TRBJ2-1; no clear D. This clonotype originated in a woman aged 45-59 years with Graves' hyperthyroidism. CDR3 DNA sequence: TGTGCCAGCAGTTATGAGCCGGGCCAAAGCTCCTACAATGAGCAGTTCTTC. This codes for CASSYEPGQSSYNEQFF.